The 18 T cell receptor beta chains in this list originate from one sample, sequenced in a study of shared clonotypes between healthy human individuals. Selected positively for CCR7 and CD45RO-negative, naive CD8 cells excluded terminally differentiated effector memory CD45RA+ cells. Data came from immunoSEQ multiplex PCR; TCRdb stores just in-frame clones and leaves some out. The sample yields about 820,000 clones, 80% to 95% seen once. Sequencing input: naive CD8+ T cells sorted from blood. These receptors were taken from a man aged 25-40 years in good health.

The chain joins TRBV29-1 to TRBJ1-2, with D unclear. Germline V gene data show CDR1 as SQVTM and CDR2 as ANQGSEA. The CDR3 contains 12 residues. With 1 base removed from V and 4 bases from J, the gap between germline ends came to 7 bases. This CDR3 is CSVEGKIYGYTF. The CDR3 bases are TGCAGCGTTGAAGGGAAAATCTATGGCTACACCTTC.

The V gene is TRBV7-8, the J gene TRBJ2-7, with TRBD2 matching over 12 bases. V gave up 5 bases and J gave up 6 bases; unmatched junction bases: 8. Germline V lookup: CDR1 SGHVS, CDR2 FQNEAQ. The CDR3 is 15 residues long. The CDR3 reads CASSHATSGSFEQYF. The CDR3 DNA reads as TGTGCCAGCAGCCACGCGACTAGCGGGAGTTTCGAGCAGTACTTC.

The chain is built from TRBV7-9 and TRBJ2-5, with 8 bases lining up with TRBD1. CDR1 is SEHNR, CDR2 FQNEAQ, per germline (reference sequence). V lost 3 bases to trimming and J lost 0 bases; unmatched junction nucleotides: 6. The CDR3 contains 16 residues. The CDR3 DNA is TGTGCCAGCAGCTTGGTAGGACAGGGAGACCAAGAGACCCAGTACTTC. It yields the protein CASSLVGQGDQETQYF.

The CDR3: CASSQGLAASYEQYF. In DNA, the CDR3 is TGTGCCAGCAGCCAGGGACTAGCGGCCTCCTACGAGCAGTACTTC. V usage is TRBV7-9 and J usage is TRBJ2-7; TRBD2 matches at 11 bases. The CDR3 is 15 amino acids. V trimming: 5 bases; J trimming: 0 bases; junction bases outside the gene matches: 3. The germline CDR1 and CDR2 sequences are SEHNR and FQNEAQ (reference sequence).

The chain uses TRBV9 and TRBJ2-1, with D perhaps TRBD1 (6 bases). The CDR3 extends over 14 amino acids. Trimming pared 0 bases from V and 6 bases from J, leaving 10 bases between. The germline V gene encodes CDR1 SGDLS and CDR2 YYNGEE. The CDR3 DNA reads as TGTGCCAGCAGCGTAGGTAGGGGGTTCAATGAGCAGTTCTTC. Translation: CASSVGRGFNEQFF.

As for this clone: The same CDR3 is also encoded by other DNA sequences in this sample. The chain has TRBV6-5 and TRBJ1-1; D is unresolved. The ends were cut back, 4 bases at V and 4 bases at J, with 4 bases in the middle. The CDR3 spans 11 residues. Germline CDR1 reads MNHEY; CDR2 reads SVGAGI. The CDR3 reads CASSFGTEAFF. The CDR3 DNA reads as TGTGCCAGCAGTTTTGGCACTGAAGCTTTCTTT.

The rearrangement links TRBV6-1 to TRBJ2-7; no reliable D call. Trimming shortened V by 10 bases and J by 6 bases, and 16 bases separated the two germline ends. The CDR3 loop spans 12 amino acids. CDR1 is MNHNS, CDR2 SASEGT, per germline. CDR3 DNA sequence: TGTGCCATCTCCGGCCAACCGGCCGAGCAGTACTTC. It is translated as CAISGQPAEQYF.

For this clone: The same CDR3 arises from other DNA sequences in this sample as well. The chain carries TRBV28 and TRBJ2-3, with D perhaps matching TRBD1 (5 bases). CDR3 size: 13 residues. Deletions cut 2 bases from V and 5 bases from J, with 8 bases between. Germline V gene data show CDR1 as MDHEN and CDR2 as SYDVKM. The CDR3 sequence: CASSLEGVDTQYF. CDR3 coding DNA: TGTGCCAGCAGTTTAGAAGGGGTAGATACGCAGTATTTT.

This clone was found once. The chain uses TRBV2 and TRBJ2-1; D gene uncertain. This CDR3 comprises 12 residues. Germline CDR1 SNHLY, CDR2 FYNNEI. V lost 8 bases and J lost 8, with 13 bases in between. In DNA, the CDR3 is TGTGCCAGCTTTAGACTTGTTGATGAGCAGTTCTTC. This codes for CASFRLVDEQFF.

The chain recombines TRBV7-8 with TRBJ2-3; D is uncertain. V was shortened by 1 base and J by 3 bases, with 11 bases between the two germline ends. There are 15 residues in the CDR3. The V gene's germline CDR1 is SGHVS and CDR2 FQNEAQ. The CDR3 nucleotides read TGTGCCAGCAGCTTAGACCCCGGGTGGACAGATACGCAGTATTTT. Translating it yields CASSLDPGWTDTQYF.

The gene calls are TRBV28 and TRBJ1-3; no reliable D call. This CDR3 region has 16 residues. The germline V and J ends were trimmed by 4 bases and 0 bases, with 13 bases remaining between them. Germline CDR1 and CDR2: MDHEN and SYDVKM. CDR3 sequence reads: CASSSREFDSGNTIYF. The CDR3 coding sequence is TGTGCCAGCAGTTCTCGTGAGTTCGACTCTGGAAACACCATATATTTT.

This clone was seen once. This chain links TRBV5-1 with TRBJ2-4; 11 nucleotides line up with TRBD2. Germline V gene lookup returns CDR1 SGHRS and CDR2 YFSETQ. The ends lost 0 bases at V and 4 bases at J; junction bases unmatched: 9. The CDR3 is made up of 18 amino acids. The CDR3 bases are TGCGCCAGCAGCTTGGGGACCGGGACTAGCGGCCGAAAAAACATTCAGTACTTC. This translates into CASSLGTGTSGRKNIQYF. Together with reference TRBV5-1 and TRBJ2-4, the CDR3 gives the full variable domain: KAGVTQTPRYLIKTRGQQVTLSCSPISGHRSVSWYQQTPGQGLQFLFEYFSETQRNKGNFPGRFSGRQFSNSRSEMNVSTLELGDSALYLCASSLGTGTSGRKNIQYFGAGTRLSVL.

This chain connects TRBV30 to TRBJ2-7; TRBD1 is a possible D gene (5 bases). Germline V gene data show CDR1 as GTSNPN and CDR2 as SVGIG (reference sequence). Trimming took off 3 bases at V and 1 base at J, with 10 bases between the two ends. The CDR3 runs 13 residues. CDR3 sequence: CAWRPRDSYEQYF. DNA for the CDR3: TGTGCCTGGAGACCCAGGGATTCCTACGAGCAGTACTTC.

V gene TRBV4-1 combines with J gene TRBJ1-1, with unresolved D. This CDR3 spans 16 amino acids. Germline V CDR1 and CDR2: MGHRA, YSYEKL. Trimming took off 0 bases at V and 0 bases at J, with 11 bases between the two ends. Written as DNA, the CDR3 is TGCGCCAGCAGCCAAGATCGGTTAGGCATGAACACTGAAGCTTTCTTT. Translating gives CASSQDRLGMNTEAFF.

The chain joins TRBV7-2 to TRBJ2-7; a possible D gene is TRBD1 (6 bases). Trimming pared 3 bases from V and 3 bases from J, leaving 15 bases between. The V gene's germline CDR1 is SGHTA and CDR2 FQGNSA. The CDR3 consists of 15 residues. The CDR3 loop is CASSFTGTPSYEQYF. DNA of the CDR3: TGTGCCAGCAGCTTTACTGGGACACCGAGCTACGAGCAGTACTTC. Filled out from reference TRBV7-2 and TRBJ2-7, the complete variable domain reads GAGVSQSPSNKVTEKGKDVELRCDPISGHTALYWYRQSLGQGLEFLIYFQGNSAPDKSGLPSDRFSAERTGGSVSTLTIQRTQQEDSAVYLCASSFTGTPSYEQYFGPGTRLTVT.

J is TRBJ2-1 and V is TRBV7-9; weak D call: TRBD2 (6 bases). This CDR3 spans 14 amino acids. Germline values: CDR1 SEHNR, CDR2 FQNEAQ (reference sequence). Trimming stripped 4 bases from V and 6 bases from J, with 13 bases between. CDR3 sequence: CASSYSGQSNEQFF. The CDR3 DNA sequence: TGTGCCAGCAGCTATAGCGGTCAGAGCAATGAGCAGTTCTTC.

The chain has TRBV15 and TRBJ2-1; the D is unclear. The CDR3 has 16 residues. Germline loops: CDR1 LNHNV, CDR2 YYDKDF (reference sequence). The germline V and J ends were trimmed by 1 base and 6 bases, with 16 bases remaining between them. The CDR3 nucleotides are TGTGCCACCAGCAGAGTTCCAGCCGACCCCCGCAATGAGCAGTTCTTC. It is translated as CATSRVPADPRNEQFF.

The V call is TRBV11-2, the J call TRBJ2-7; maybe TRBD2 (5 bases). V lost 3 bases and J lost 2, with 11 bases in between. Germline V gene data show CDR1 as SGHAT and CDR2 as FQNNGV. The CDR3 covers 14 residues. This CDR3 is CASSFDLAPYEQYF. The CDR3 DNA reads as TGTGCCAGCAGCTTTGATCTAGCCCCCTACGAGCAGTACTTC.